This is a list of T cell receptor beta chains from one sample in a study of OX40 agonist ivuxolimab in advanced cancers. The protocol was immunoSEQ multiplex PCR, while the TCRdb copy is restricted to in-frame clones and leaves out a portion. Among tens of thousands of clones, around 84% were seen once, and the ten largest hold around an eighth. The material was CD4+ or CD8+ T cells sorted from blood, obtained in a trial of the OX40 agonist ivuxolimab. Receptor source: an adult with an advanced solid tumor such as melanoma, head and neck, liver or kidney cancer. CDR3s include the opening cysteine and the closing phenylalanine or tryptophan. D genes are given only for firm matches. Size values are once, few and many counts, or a class for expanded clones, and some rows have none.

>-|TRBJ1-2|-|TRBV7-3
CASSQTTGTGYGYTF
TGTGCCAGCAGCCAAACGACGGGGACTGGCTATGGCTACACCTTC
>few|TRBJ2-1|-|TRBV5-1
CASRPGQGDEQFF
TGCGCCAGTCGTCCGGGGCAAGGGGATGAGCAGTTCTTC
>-|TRBJ2-2|TRBD2|TRBV14
CASSQEGLSGFPDTGELFF
TGTGCCAGCAGCCAAGAGGGTCTTAGCGGGTTCCCCGACACCGGGGAGCTGTTTTTT
>-|TRBJ1-6|-|TRBV7-3
CASSLGGIIYNSPLHF
TGTGCCAGCAGCTTAGGTGGGATCATTTATAATTCACCCCTCCACTTT
>-|TRBJ2-1|-|TRBV9
CASSVGWVNEQFF
TGTGCCAGCAGCGTGGGGTGGGTGAATGAGCAGTTCTTC
>-|TRBJ1-1|-|TRBV5-8
CASRPRLPRRNTEAFF
TGTGCCAGCAGACCTAGACTCCCAAGGAGGAACACTGAAGCTTTCTTT
>-|TRBJ2-5|-|TRBV11-1
CASRDWKGSRGTQYF
TGTGCCAGCAGAGATTGGAAGGGCTCGAGGGGGACCCAGTACTTC
>-|TRBJ1-3|-|TRBV5-5
CASSNSPGTSGNTIYF
TGTGCCAGCAGCAACAGCCCAGGGACCTCTGGAAACACCATATATTTT
>-|TRBJ1-2|-|TRBV21-1
CASSKVQTKAYGYTF
TGTGCCAGCAGCAAAGTACAGACCAAGGCCTATGGCTACACCTTC
>few|TRBJ1-2|-|TRBV2
CASSTQGEGYTF
TGTGCCAGCAGCACTCAGGGTGAGGGCTACACCTTC
>-|TRBJ1-2|-|TRBV5-1
CASSLNGVWEFYGYTF
TGCGCCAGCAGCTTGAATGGGGTATGGGAGTTCTATGGCTACACCTTC
>-|TRBJ2-2|-|TRBV10-1
CASSVSEVGTGELFF
TGCGCCAGCAGTGTCTCGGAAGTGGGCACCGGGGAGCTGTTTTTT
>-|TRBJ2-7|TRBD2|TRBV11-2
CASSYKAGSSYEQYF
TGTGCCAGCAGCTATAAAGCGGGAAGCTCCTACGAGCAGTACTTC
>few|TRBJ2-2|TRBD2|TRBV27
CASKRGRAIGELFF
TGTGCCAGCAAACGTGGGAGGGCCATCGGGGAGCTGTTTTTT
>-|TRBJ1-5|TRBD1|TRBV18
CASSPDRVGQPQHF
TGTGCCAGCTCTCCGGACAGGGTAGGTCAGCCCCAGCATTTT
>-|TRBJ2-3|-|TRBV30
CAWSRRKADTQYF
TGTGCCTGGAGCCGGCGGAAGGCAGATACGCAGTATTTT
>-|TRBJ1-2|-|TRBV6-5
CASSSDLSYTF
TGTGCCAGCAGTTCAGACTTGAGCTACACCTTC
>few|TRBJ2-1|TRBD2|TRBV10-1
CARSSGGNNEQFF
TGCGCCAGATCTAGCGGGGGGAACAATGAGCAGTTCTTC
>-|TRBJ1-2|-|TRBV4-1
CASSQGSGQANYGYTF
TGCGCCAGCAGCCAAGGTAGCGGACAAGCAAACTATGGCTACACCTTC
>-|TRBJ2-3|TRBD2|TRBV7-9
CASSHRLAGGPTDTQYF
TGTGCCAGCAGCCACCGGTTAGCGGGAGGACCTACAGATACGCAGTATTTT
>-|TRBJ2-7|-|TRBV6-1
CASSEVDIYEQYF
TGTGCCAGCAGTGAAGTCGACATCTACGAGCAGTACTTC
>-|TRBJ2-5|-|TRBV29-1
CSAEGGARGTQYF
TGCAGCGCCGAAGGGGGGGCGCGGGGGACCCAGTACTTC
>-|TRBJ1-2|TRBD1|TRBV25-1
CASSEWGQQGYDYTF
TGTGCCAGCAGTGAATGGGGACAGCAGGGCTATGACTACACCTTC
>-|TRBJ2-7|-|TRBV7-6
CASSPSVSSYEQYF
TGTGCCAGCAGCCCGTCAGTGAGCTCCTACGAGCAGTACTTC
>-|TRBJ2-2|-|TRBV6-1
CASMYGRSHGELFF
TGTGCCAGCATGTACGGTAGAAGCCACGGGGAGCTGTTTTTT
>-|TRBJ2-7|TRBD2|TRBV7-8
CASRTSGSPTYEQYF
TGTGCCAGCAGAACGAGCGGGAGTCCTACCTACGAGCAGTACTTC
>-|TRBJ1-2|-|TRBV18
CASSPGGSNYGYTF
TGTGCCAGCTCACCTGGAGGATCTAACTATGGCTACACCTTC
>few|TRBJ2-5|-|TRBV6-5
CASSYSGRGLETQYF
TGTGCCAGCAGTTACTCAGGCCGAGGGTTAGAGACCCAGTACTTC
>-|TRBJ1-3|-|TRBV5-8
CASSLKFGAGDGGNTIYF
TGTGCCAGCAGCTTGAAATTCGGGGCCGGTGATGGGGGAAACACCATATATTTT
>-|TRBJ2-5|TRBD1|TRBV28
CASSYGTGEETQYF
TGTGCCAGCAGTTATGGGACAGGAGAAGAGACCCAGTACTTC
>-|TRBJ2-3|TRBD1|TRBV5-1
CASTRGQGTDTQYF
TGCGCCAGCACCCGGGGACAGGGGACAGATACGCAGTATTTT
>-|TRBJ1-4|TRBD1|TRBV9
CASSSPAGQGTEKLFF
TGTGCCAGCAGCTCTCCCGCGGGACAGGGGACGGAAAAACTGTTTTTT
>-|TRBJ2-7|TRBD2|TRBV5-1
CASSLAGTSGTLEQYF
TGCGCCAGCAGCTTGGCCGGGACTAGCGGTACGCTCGAGCAGTACTTC
>-|TRBJ1-2|-|TRBV5-1
CASSLRQYNYGYTF
TGCGCCAGCAGCTTGAGACAGTATAACTATGGCTACACCTTC
>-|TRBJ2-7|TRBD1|TRBV11-3
CASSHRTGGSDEQYF
TGTGCCAGCAGCCATAGGACAGGGGGATCCGACGAGCAGTACTTC
>-|TRBJ1-5|-|TRBV6-5
CASRRDGSNQPQHF
TGTGCCAGCAGGAGGGACGGTAGCAATCAGCCCCAGCATTTT
>-|TRBJ2-1|TRBD1|TRBV5-1
CASSLSGDRVGNEQFF
TGCGCCAGCAGCCTATCCGGGGACAGGGTGGGCAATGAGCAGTTCTTC
>once|TRBJ1-6|TRBD1|TRBV19
CASSSRDRPWKRSPLHF
TGTGCCAGTAGTAGCCGGGACAGACCCTGGAAACGTTCACCCCTCCACTTT
>-|TRBJ2-3|-|TRBV7-7
CASSLSGGTDTQYF
TGTGCCAGCAGCTTATCTGGCGGCACAGATACGCAGTATTTT
>-|TRBJ1-1|-|TRBV18
CASSPGQNTEAFF
TGTGCCAGCTCACCCGGACAGAACACTGAAGCTTTCTTT
>-|TRBJ2-5|-|TRBV29-1
CSGGEETQYF
TGCAGCGGGGGTGAAGAGACCCAGTACTTC
>-|TRBJ2-5|-|TRBV9
CASSVGGGHQETQYF
TGTGCCAGCAGCGTGGGTGGCGGGCACCAAGAGACCCAGTACTTC
>once|TRBJ1-6|-|TRBV28
CASSSDKGISPLHF
TGTGCCAGCAGTTCCGATAAGGGAATTTCACCCCTCCACTTT
>-|TRBJ2-7|TRBD1|TRBV19
CASSMDRGREQYF
TGTGCCAGTAGTATGGACAGGGGACGCGAGCAGTACTTC
>-|TRBJ2-3|TRBD1|TRBV5-5
CASSLTGGARTDTQYF
TGTGCCAGCAGCTTGACAGGGGGCGCAAGGACAGATACGCAGTATTTT